The sequence of this T cell receptor delta chain was determined in a study of gamma-delta chains in newborns, infants, children. Across the study: Microbial exposure reportedly drives polyclonal innate γδ T cell expansion after birth.

TCRdb called clones from the reads again using CATT. Of 8,500 to 13,000 delta-chain clones listed, about 8.2% are singletons. The germline V gene encodes CDR1 GEAIGNYY and CDR2 EKD. The CDR3 totals 16 residues. V was clipped by 0 bases and J by 5 bases; unmatched bases: 2. The genes are TRDV2 and TRDJ3; the match to TRDD3 covers 8 bases. Sequencing was done on a sample of blood. This receptor was obtained from a child who was a newborn, infant or young child, either healthy, febrile or measles-vaccinated (not recorded which). The CDR3 loop reads CACDTWGIGDTRQMFF. The CDR3, as DNA: TGTGCCTGTGACACCTGGGGGATCGGGGACACCCGACAGATGTTTTTC.